The 28 T cell receptor beta chains in this list originate from one sample, sequenced in a study of immune cell composition in non-small cell lung cancer. Sequenced by immunoSEQ multiplex PCR; TCRdb stores in-frame clones only, minus some. The table has about 3,100 clones, about 82% seen once. The sample consisted of lung tumor tissue. The receptors shown here come from a human donor with non-small cell lung cancer.

The genes are TRBV11-2 and TRBJ1-1; 11 nucleotides agree with TRBD1. Germline trimming cut 5 bases from V and 3 bases from J; bases unmatched to any gene: 8. The CDR3 loop spans 16 amino acids. The germline V gene has CDR1 SGHAT and CDR2 FQNNGV. The CDR3 bases are TGTGCCAGCAGCCGTGGACAGGGGGCTTGGGACACTGAAGCTTTCTTT. This gives the protein CASSRGQGAWDTEAFF.

The chain combines TRBV11-2 with TRBJ2-1; TRBD2 matches 9 bases. V shed 5 bases and J 1 base; nucleotides not matched to a gene: 9. This CDR3 has 17 residues. From germline, CDR1 is SGHAT and CDR2 FQNNGV. The CDR3, as DNA: TGTGCCAGCAGCCCTTTAGCGGGGGCGGATTCCTACAATGAGCAGTTCTTC. This sequence encodes CASSPLAGADSYNEQFF.

The rearrangement uses TRBV30 and TRBJ2-2; weak D call: TRBD2 (5 bases). Germline lookup yields CDR1 GTSNPN and CDR2 SVGIG (reference sequence). This CDR3 contains 14 residues. Trimming took off 2 bases at V and 4 bases at J, with 11 bases between the two ends. The CDR3 coding sequence is TGTGCCTGGAGTCGTCTAGCAATCACCGGGGAGCTGTTTTTT. Amino acid sequence: CAWSRLAITGELFF. Variable domain in full (rest from reference TRBV30 and TRBJ2-2): SQTIHQWPATLVQPVGSPLSLECTVEGTSNPNLYWYRQAAGRGLQLLFYSVGIGQISSEVPQNLSASRPQDRQFILSSKKLLLSDSGFYLCAWSRLAITGELFFGEGSRLTVL.

This chain connects TRBV6-1 to TRBJ1-2; D is possibly TRBD1 (6 bases). Trimming left V 8 bases short and J 4 bases short, with 14 bases between. CDR3 length equals 13 residues. The germline CDR1 and CDR2 sequences are MNHNS and SASEGT. The CDR3 bases are TGTGCCAGCCCCGGACAGTCGACCTATGGCTACACCTTC. Translating gives CASPGQSTYGYTF.

The chain combines TRBV9 with TRBJ1-1; D ambiguous. The V gene's germline CDR1 is SGDLS and CDR2 YYNGEE. The CDR3 contains 13 residues. Between the trimmed V and J ends, which lost 4 bases and 0 bases, there was a span of 7 bases. DNA of the CDR3: TGTGCCAGCAGCCCACCGGTGAACACTGAAGCTTTCTTT. This codes for CASSPPVNTEAFF.

The chain has TRBV4-1 and TRBJ2-6; no clear D gene. The germline V and J ends were trimmed by 1 base and 0 bases, with 4 bases remaining between them. The germline V gene encodes CDR1 MGHRA and CDR2 YSYEKL. This CDR3 contains 15 residues. The CDR3 nucleotides are TGCGCCAGCAGCCAAGTAATCTCTGGGGCCAACGTCCTGACTTTC. Protein product: CASSQVISGANVLTF.

The gene calls are TRBV5-1 and TRBJ2-7; 8 positions agree with TRBD1. Germline lookup yields CDR1 SGHRS and CDR2 YFSETQ. V gave up 2 bases and J gave up 1 base; unmatched junction bases: 5. The CDR3 extends over 15 amino acids. CDR3 in DNA: TGCGCCAGCAGCTTATCCACAGGGGGATCCTACGAGCAGTACTTC. It is translated as CASSLSTGGSYEQYF.

The gene calls are TRBV6-6 and TRBJ2-7; maybe TRBD2 (5 bases). The germline V and J ends were trimmed by 2 bases and 7 bases, with 15 bases remaining between them. Germline V gene lookup returns CDR1 MNHNY and CDR2 SVGAGI (reference sequence). The CDR3 spans 14 residues. CDR3 sequence: CASSYDGVGVEQYV. For the CDR3, the DNA is TGTGCCAGCAGTTACGACGGGGTGGGAGTAGAGCAGTACGTC.

This CDR3 reads CASSFSGSLHF. The CDR3 nucleotides read TGTGCCAGCAGCTTTTCGGGATCCCTCCACTTT. The chain joins TRBV11-2 to TRBJ1-6; D unresolved. Between the trimmed V and J ends, which lost 3 bases and 14 bases, there was a span of 8 bases. Germline V gene sequence: CDR1 SGHAT, CDR2 FQNNGV. This CDR3 is 11 amino acids long. The full variable domain, completed using reference TRBV11-2 and TRBJ1-6, is EAGVAQSPRYKIIEKRQSVAFWCNPISGHATLYWYQQILGQGPKLLIQFQNNGVVDDSQLPKDRFSAERLKGVDSTLKIQPAKLEDSAVYLCASSFSGSLHFGNGTRLTVT.

J is TRBJ2-2 and V is TRBV2, with 7 bases lining up with TRBD1. With 6 bases clipped from V and 3 bases from J, the junction kept 7 bases outside the gene matches. The CDR3 has 15 residues. The germline CDR1 and CDR2 sequences are SNHLY and FYNNEI. This CDR3 is CASSFDRVDTGELFF. CDR3 nucleotides: TGTGCCAGCAGCTTCGACAGGGTGGACACCGGGGAGCTGTTTTTT.

This chain links TRBV6-5 with TRBJ1-1, with D perhaps TRBD1 (5 bases). Germline assignment: CDR1 MNHEY and CDR2 SVGAGI. The CDR3 covers 14 residues. With 3 bases removed from V and 4 bases from J, the gap between germline ends came to 12 bases. The CDR3 bases are TGTGCCAGCAGTTATTGGAACGGGGGCACTGAAGCTTTCTTT. Translation: CASSYWNGGTEAFF.

The CDR3 bases are TGTGCCTGGAGGGAGCTAGCGGGAGGCCCTGGGACCCAGTACTTC. This gives the protein CAWRELAGGPGTQYF. J is TRBJ2-5 and V is TRBV30; TRBD2 aligns across 11 bases. Unmatched junction bases numbered 10, after V lost 3 bases and J lost 7 bases. The germline V gene encodes CDR1 GTSNPN and CDR2 SVGIG (reference sequence). This CDR3 comprises 15 residues.

The rearrangement links TRBV5-1 to TRBJ2-2, with a weak D call TRBD1 (6 bases). V was shortened by 1 base and J by 4 bases, with 17 bases between the two germline ends. Germline assignment: CDR1 SGHRS and CDR2 YFSETQ. This CDR3 region has 17 residues. For the CDR3, the DNA is TGCGCCAGCAGCTTGATTGGGACACAACCGGGCACCGGGGAGCTGTTTTTT. Its protein product is CASSLIGTQPGTGELFF.

The chain combines TRBV10-3 with TRBJ1-5; no reliable D call. The V gene's germline CDR1 is ENHRY and CDR2 SYGVKD. The germline V and J ends were trimmed by 4 bases and 0 bases, with 10 bases remaining between them. The CDR3 sequence is 15 residues long. The CDR3 sequence is CAISGTGNSNQPQHF. The CDR3 DNA reads TGTGCCATCAGTGGAACGGGGAATAGCAATCAGCCCCAGCATTTT.

This chain joins TRBV18 and TRBJ1-1, with 7 bases matching TRBD1. Germline lookup yields CDR1 KGHSH and CDR2 LQKENI. Germline trimming cut 5 bases from V and 7 bases from J; bases unmatched to any gene: 10. The CDR3 contains 14 residues. The CDR3 sequence: CASSSETGSLEAFF. The CDR3 DNA is TGTGCCAGCTCATCAGAGACAGGGAGTCTTGAAGCTTTCTTT.

The rearrangement links TRBV10-1 to TRBJ2-7; a possible D gene is TRBD2 (6 bases). V shed 7 bases and J shed 2 bases, with 12 bases lying between them. Germline loops: CDR1 WNHNN, CDR2 SYGVQD (reference sequence). The CDR3 runs 13 residues. CDR3 in amino acids: CASTPGGTYEQYF. CDR3 coding DNA: TGCGCCAGCACCCCCGGGGGAACCTACGAGCAGTACTTC.

This chain uses TRBV7-2 with TRBJ2-5, with D tentatively TRBD2 (7 bases). The V gene lost 5 bases and the J gene lost 4 bases, with 17 bases spanning the gap. CDR3 length: 15 amino acids. Per germline, CDR1 SGHTA and CDR2 FQGNSA. The CDR3: CASSGGQPGGETQYF. DNA for the CDR3: TGTGCCAGCAGCGGGGGACAACCGGGAGGAGAGACCCAGTACTTC.

This clone came up once. The chain couples TRBV29-1 to TRBJ2-5; TRBD2 aligns across 7 bases. The V gene end was trimmed by 3 bases and the J gene end by 4 bases; junction bases not matched to a gene: 5. The CDR3 contains 13 residues. Per germline, CDR1 SQVTM and CDR2 ANQGSEA. The CDR3 region is CSVDPQRGETQYF. Here the CDR3 DNA reads TGCAGCGTTGACCCCCAGCGGGGAGAGACCCAGTACTTC.

The rearrangement links TRBV7-9 to TRBJ1-5, with 7 bases aligning to TRBD1. After removal of 4 bases from V and 4 bases from J, the junction contained 10 bases not matched to a gene. The CDR3 contains 16 residues. Germline assignment: CDR1 SEHNR and CDR2 FQNEAQ (reference sequence). In nucleotides, the CDR3 is TGTGCCAGCAGCTCGGGCCGACAGGGTCCAAATCAGCCCCAGCATTTT. It translates to CASSSGRQGPNQPQHF.

By its share, this clone is large (0.1 to 1%). This chain connects TRBV19 to TRBJ1-5, with 7 nucleotides matching TRBD1. V trimming: 6 bases; J trimming: 5 bases; junction bases outside the gene matches: 16. Germline V gene lookup returns CDR1 LNHDA and CDR2 SQIVND (reference sequence). The CDR3 is 17 residues long. The CDR3 region has the DNA TGTGCCAGTAGCGTCACAGGGGCCTTTCGCACGGATCAGCCCCAGCATTTT. Its protein is CASSVTGAFRTDQPQHF.

This chain joins TRBV28 and TRBJ1-2; TRBD1 matches 8 bases. The CDR3 runs to 14 residues. In germline, CDR1 is MDHEN, CDR2 SYDVKM. V lost 3 bases and J lost 5; bases outside the gene matches: 5. The CDR3 protein is CASSFAGGLYGYTF. CDR3 bases: TGTGCCAGCAGTTTCGCAGGGGGCCTTTATGGCTACACCTTC.

This chain connects TRBV6-1 to TRBJ1-2; a possible D gene is TRBD1 (6 bases). There are 13 residues in the CDR3. V lost 6 bases, J lost 6 bases, and 14 bases lay in between. Per the germline V gene, CDR1 is MNHNS and CDR2 is SASEGT. As DNA, the CDR3 is TGTGCCAGCAGCTCACAGGGAGGGGATGGCTACACCTTC. This codes for CASSSQGGDGYTF.

CDR3 sequence reads: CASSSLWLAGANTGELFF. The DNA of the CDR3 is TGTGCCAGCAGCTCCCTATGGTTGGCGGGAGCGAACACCGGGGAGCTGTTTTTT. This sequence joins TRBV7-8 and TRBJ2-2, with 7 nucleotides matching TRBD2. The CDR3 covers 18 residues. The ends lost 4 bases at V and 0 bases at J; junction bases unmatched: 11. The germline gives CDR1 SGHVS, CDR2 FQNEAQ.

The CDR3 sequence is CASSLEYGDSEAFF. CDR3 nucleotide sequence: TGCGCCAGCAGCTTGGAGTATGGCGACAGTGAAGCTTTCTTT. This rearrangement joins TRBV5-1 to TRBJ1-1; a possible D gene is TRBD1 (5 bases). Trimming took 0 bases from V and 7 from J, leaving 13 bases between them. CDR1 is SGHRS and CDR2 is YFSETQ in the germline V gene. The CDR3 covers 14 residues.

The chain carries TRBV7-2 and TRBJ2-1; D not certain. The length of the CDR3 is 13 residues. Trimming removed 4 bases from V and 3 bases from J, with 7 bases in between. The germline V gene has CDR1 SGHTA and CDR2 FQGNSA. The CDR3 reads CASSSTVYNEQFF. CDR3 DNA sequence: TGTGCCAGCAGCTCAACGGTCTACAATGAGCAGTTCTTC.

This clone came up a few times. CDR3 protein: CASSPNLGAGVTQYF. CDR3 in DNA: TGCGCCAGCAGCCCCAACCTGGGGGCAGGGGTGACCCAGTACTTC. The chain recombines TRBV5-1 with TRBJ2-5, with D maybe TRBD1 (6 bases). V lost 4 bases, J lost 7 bases, and 20 bases lay in between. The CDR3 runs 15 residues. CDR1 and CDR2 from the germline V gene are SGHRS and YFSETQ.

The chain combines TRBV6-1 with TRBJ2-1, with 7 positions matching TRBD2. Germline values: CDR1 MNHNS, CDR2 SASEGT. The CDR3 loop spans 15 amino acids. Trimming cost V 3 bases and J 4 bases; bases outside gene matches: 6. The CDR3 DNA reads as TGTGCCAGCAGTGACACGGGGGGTGCATACAATGAGCAGTTCTTC. Translation: CASSDTGGAYNEQFF.

The rearrangement links TRBV19 to TRBJ2-2; 8 nucleotides line up with TRBD2. CDR1 LNHDA and CDR2 SQIVND come from the germline V gene (reference sequence). J lost 6 bases, V lost 3 bases, and 6 bases had no gene match. The CDR3 runs 15 residues. For the CDR3, the DNA is TGTGCCAGTAGTATGGGAGGCGGGAGGTCCGGGGAGCTGTTTTTT. It is translated as CASSMGGGRSGELFF. Full variable domain (outside the CDR3, taken from reference TRBV19 and TRBJ2-2): DGGITQSPKYLFRKEGQNVTLSCEQNLNHDAMYWYRQDPGQGLRLIYYSQIVNDFQKGDIAEGYSVSREKKESFPLTVTSAQKNPTAFYLCASSMGGGRSGELFFGEGSRLTVL.